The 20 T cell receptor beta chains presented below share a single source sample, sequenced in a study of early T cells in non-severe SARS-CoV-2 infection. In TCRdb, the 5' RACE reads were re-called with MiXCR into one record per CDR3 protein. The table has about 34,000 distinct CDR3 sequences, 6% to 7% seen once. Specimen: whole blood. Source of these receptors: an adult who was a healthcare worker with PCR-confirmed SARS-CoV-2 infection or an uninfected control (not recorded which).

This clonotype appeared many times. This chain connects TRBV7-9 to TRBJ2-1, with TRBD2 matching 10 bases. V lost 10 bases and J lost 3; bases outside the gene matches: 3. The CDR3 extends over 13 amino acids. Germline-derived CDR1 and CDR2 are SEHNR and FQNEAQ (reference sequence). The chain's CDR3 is CATQRGGYNEQFF. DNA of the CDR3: TGTGCCACCCAGCGGGGGGGCTACAATGAGCAGTTCTTC.

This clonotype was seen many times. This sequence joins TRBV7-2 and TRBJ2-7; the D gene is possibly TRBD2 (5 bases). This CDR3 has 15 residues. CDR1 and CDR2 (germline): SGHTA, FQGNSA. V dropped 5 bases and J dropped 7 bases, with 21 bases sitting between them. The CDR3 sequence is CASSPFPRGRDEQYF. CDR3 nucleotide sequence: TGTGCCAGCAGCCCCTTCCCTCGGGGTCGAGATGAGCAGTACTTC.

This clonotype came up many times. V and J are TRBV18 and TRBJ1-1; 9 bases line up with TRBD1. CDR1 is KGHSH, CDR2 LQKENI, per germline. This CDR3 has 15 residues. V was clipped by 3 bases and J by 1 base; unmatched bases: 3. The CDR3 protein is CASSPRDRANTEAFF. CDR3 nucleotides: TGTGCCAGCTCACCCCGGGACAGGGCGAACACTGAAGCTTTCTTT.

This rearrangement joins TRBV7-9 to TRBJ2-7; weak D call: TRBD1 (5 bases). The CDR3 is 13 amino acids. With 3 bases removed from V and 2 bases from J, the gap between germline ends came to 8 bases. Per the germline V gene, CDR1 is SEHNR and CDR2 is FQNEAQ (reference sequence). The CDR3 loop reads CASSFDSTYEQYF. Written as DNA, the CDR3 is TGTGCCAGCAGCTTCGACAGTACCTACGAGCAGTACTTC.

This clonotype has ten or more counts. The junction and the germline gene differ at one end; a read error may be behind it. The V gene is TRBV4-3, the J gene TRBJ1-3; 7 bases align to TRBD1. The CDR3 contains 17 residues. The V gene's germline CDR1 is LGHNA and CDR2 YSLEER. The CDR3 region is CASSQETGQHSENTIYF. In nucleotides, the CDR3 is TGCGCCAGCAGCCAAGAAACGGGACAGCACTCTGAAAACACCATATATTTT.

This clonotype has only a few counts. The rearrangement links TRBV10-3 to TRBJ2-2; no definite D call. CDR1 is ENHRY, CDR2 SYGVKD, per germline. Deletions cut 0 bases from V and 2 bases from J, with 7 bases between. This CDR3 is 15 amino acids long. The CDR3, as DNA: TGTGCCATCAGTGAGTCGGTTCTAAACACCGGGGAGCTGTTTTTT. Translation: CAISESVLNTGELFF.

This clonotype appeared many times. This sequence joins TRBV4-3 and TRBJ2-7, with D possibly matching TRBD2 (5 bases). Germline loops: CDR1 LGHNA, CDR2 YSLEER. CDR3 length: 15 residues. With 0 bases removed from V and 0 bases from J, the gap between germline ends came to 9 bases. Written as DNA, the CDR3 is TGCGCCAGCAGCCAAGATCTGGGGAGCTCCTACGAGCAGTACTTC. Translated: CASSQDLGSSYEQYF.

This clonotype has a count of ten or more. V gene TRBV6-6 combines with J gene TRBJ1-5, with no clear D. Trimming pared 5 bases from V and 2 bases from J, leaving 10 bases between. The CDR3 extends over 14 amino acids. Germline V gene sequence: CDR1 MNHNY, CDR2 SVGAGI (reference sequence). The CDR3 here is CASSVVGGNQPQHF. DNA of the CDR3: TGTGCCAGCAGTGTAGTGGGAGGCAATCAGCCCCAGCATTTT.

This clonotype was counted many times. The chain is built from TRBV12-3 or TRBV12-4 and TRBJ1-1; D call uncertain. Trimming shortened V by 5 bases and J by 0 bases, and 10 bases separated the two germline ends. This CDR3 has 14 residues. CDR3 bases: TGTGCCAGCAGTCCAACAGCCATGAACACTGAAGCTTTCTTT. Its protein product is CASSPTAMNTEAFF.

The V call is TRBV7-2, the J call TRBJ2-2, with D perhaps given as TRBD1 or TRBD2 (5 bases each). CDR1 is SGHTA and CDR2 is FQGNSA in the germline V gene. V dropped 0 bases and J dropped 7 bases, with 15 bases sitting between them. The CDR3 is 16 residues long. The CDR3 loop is CASSLAGVSVDGELFF. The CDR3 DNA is TGTGCCAGCAGCTTAGCGGGGGTTTCAGTGGACGGGGAGCTGTTTTTT.

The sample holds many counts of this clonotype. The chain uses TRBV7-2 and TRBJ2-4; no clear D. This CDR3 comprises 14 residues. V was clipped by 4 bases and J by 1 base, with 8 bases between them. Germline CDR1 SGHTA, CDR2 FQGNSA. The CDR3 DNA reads TGTGCCAGCAGCTCGGAACCGGCCAAAAACATTCAGTACTTC. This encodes CASSSEPAKNIQYF.

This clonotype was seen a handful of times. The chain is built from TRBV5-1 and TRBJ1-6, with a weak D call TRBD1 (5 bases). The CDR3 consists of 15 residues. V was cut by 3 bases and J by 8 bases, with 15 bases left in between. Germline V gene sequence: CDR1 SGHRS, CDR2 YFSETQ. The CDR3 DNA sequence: TGCGCCAGCAGCTGGGACTCCGAGTCTGATTCACCCCTCCACTTT. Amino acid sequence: CASSWDSESDSPLHF.

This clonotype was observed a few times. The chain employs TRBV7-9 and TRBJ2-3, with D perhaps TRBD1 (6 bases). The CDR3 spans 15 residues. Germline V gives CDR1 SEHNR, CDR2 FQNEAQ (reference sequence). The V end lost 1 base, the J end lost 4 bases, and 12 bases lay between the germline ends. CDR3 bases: TGTGCCAGCAGCTTAGGACCCAGGGGCTCAGATACGCAGTATTTT. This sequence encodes CASSLGPRGSDTQYF. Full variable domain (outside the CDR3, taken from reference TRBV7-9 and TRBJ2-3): DTGVSQNPRHKITKRGQNVTFRCDPISEHNRLYWYRQTLGQGPEFLTYFQNEAQLEKSRLLSDRFSAERPKGSFSTLEIQRTEQGDSAMYLCASSLGPRGSDTQYFGPGTRLTVL.

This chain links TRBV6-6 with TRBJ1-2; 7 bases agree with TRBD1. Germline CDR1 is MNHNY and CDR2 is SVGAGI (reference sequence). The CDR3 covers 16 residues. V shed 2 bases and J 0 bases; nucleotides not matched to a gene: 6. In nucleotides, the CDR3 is TGTGCCAGCAGTTACACCGGACAGGACCCTAACTATGGCTACACCTTC. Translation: CASSYTGQDPNYGYTF.

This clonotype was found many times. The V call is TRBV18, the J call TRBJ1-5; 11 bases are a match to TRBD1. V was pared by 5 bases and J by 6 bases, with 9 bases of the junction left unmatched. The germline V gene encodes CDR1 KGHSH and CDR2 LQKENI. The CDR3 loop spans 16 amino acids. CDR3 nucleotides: TGTGCCAGCTCAACCTCCGGGACAGGGGGTTCTCAGCCCCAGCATTTT. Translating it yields CASSTSGTGGSQPQHF.

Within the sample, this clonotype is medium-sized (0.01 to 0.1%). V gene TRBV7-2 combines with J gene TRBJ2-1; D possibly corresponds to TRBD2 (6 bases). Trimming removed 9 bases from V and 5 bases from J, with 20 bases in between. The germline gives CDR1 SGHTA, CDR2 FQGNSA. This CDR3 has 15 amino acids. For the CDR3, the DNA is TGTGCCAGTGAATCCGGGGGTGCAACCAACAATGAGCAGTTCTTC. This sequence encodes CASESGGATNNEQFF.

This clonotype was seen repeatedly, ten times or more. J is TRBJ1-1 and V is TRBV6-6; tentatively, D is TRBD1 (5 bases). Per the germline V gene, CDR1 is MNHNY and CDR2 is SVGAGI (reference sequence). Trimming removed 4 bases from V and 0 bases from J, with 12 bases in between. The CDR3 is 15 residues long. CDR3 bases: TGTGCCAGCAGTTCGCAGGGAGGGCTGAACACTGAAGCTTTCTTT. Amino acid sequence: CASSSQGGLNTEAFF.

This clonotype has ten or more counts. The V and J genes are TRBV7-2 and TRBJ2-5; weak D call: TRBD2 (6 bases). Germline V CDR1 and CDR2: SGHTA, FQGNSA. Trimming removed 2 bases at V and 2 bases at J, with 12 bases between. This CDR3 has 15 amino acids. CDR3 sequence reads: CASSLILGGQETQYF. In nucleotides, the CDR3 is TGTGCCAGCAGCTTAATCCTCGGAGGGCAAGAGACCCAGTACTTC.

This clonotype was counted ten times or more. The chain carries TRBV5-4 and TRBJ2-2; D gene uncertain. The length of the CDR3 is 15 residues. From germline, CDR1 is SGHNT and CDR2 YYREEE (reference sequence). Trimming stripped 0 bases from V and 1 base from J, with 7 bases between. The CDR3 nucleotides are TGTGCCAGCAGCTTGGGTCACGAGAACACCGGGGAGCTGTTTTTT. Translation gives CASSLGHENTGELFF.

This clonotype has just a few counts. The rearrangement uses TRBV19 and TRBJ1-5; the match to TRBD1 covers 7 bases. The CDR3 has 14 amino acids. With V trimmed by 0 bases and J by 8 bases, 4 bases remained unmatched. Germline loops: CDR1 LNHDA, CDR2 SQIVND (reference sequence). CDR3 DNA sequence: TGTGCCAGTAGTATAGAGGAGGGGGCAAAGCCCCAGCATTTT. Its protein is CASSIEEGAKPQHF.